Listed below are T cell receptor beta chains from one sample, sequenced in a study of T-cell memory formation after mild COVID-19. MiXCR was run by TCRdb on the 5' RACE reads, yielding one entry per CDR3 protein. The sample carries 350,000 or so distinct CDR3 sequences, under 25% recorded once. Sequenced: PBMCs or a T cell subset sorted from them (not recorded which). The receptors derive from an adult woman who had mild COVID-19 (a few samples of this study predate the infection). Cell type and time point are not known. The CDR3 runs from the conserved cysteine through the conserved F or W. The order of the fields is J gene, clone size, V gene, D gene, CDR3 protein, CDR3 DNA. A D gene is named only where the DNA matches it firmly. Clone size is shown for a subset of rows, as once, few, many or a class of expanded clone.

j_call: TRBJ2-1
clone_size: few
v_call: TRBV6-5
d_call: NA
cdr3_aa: CASSYSVADYNEQFF
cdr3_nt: TGTGCCAGCAGTTACTCTGTGGCGGACTACAATGAGCAGTTCTTC

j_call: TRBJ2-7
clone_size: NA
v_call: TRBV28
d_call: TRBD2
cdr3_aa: CASSLDSGVPGEQYF
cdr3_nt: TGTGCCAGCAGTTTAGATAGCGGGGTCCCTGGCGAGCAGTACTTC

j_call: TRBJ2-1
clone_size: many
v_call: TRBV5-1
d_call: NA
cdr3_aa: CASSLGLGGRSYNEQFF
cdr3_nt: TGCGCCAGCAGCTTGGGGCTTGGGGGCCGCTCCTACAATGAGCAGTTCTTC

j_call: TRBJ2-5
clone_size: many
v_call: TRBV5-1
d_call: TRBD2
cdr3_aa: CASSLAGSQETQYF
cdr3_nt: TGCGCCAGCAGCTTAGCGGGGTCCCAAGAGACCCAGTACTTC

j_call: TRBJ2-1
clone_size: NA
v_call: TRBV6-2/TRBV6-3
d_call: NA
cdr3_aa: CASSYLREQFF
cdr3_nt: TGTGCCAGCAGTTATCTGCGGGAGCAGTTCTTC

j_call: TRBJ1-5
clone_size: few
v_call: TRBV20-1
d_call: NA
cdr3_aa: CSASDRINQPQHF
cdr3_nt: TGCAGTGCTAGCGACAGGATCAATCAGCCCCAGCATTTT

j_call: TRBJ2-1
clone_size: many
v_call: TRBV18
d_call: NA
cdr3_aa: CASSPPGVGEQFF
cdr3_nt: TGTGCCAGCTCACCACCGGGGGTCGGGGAGCAGTTCTTC

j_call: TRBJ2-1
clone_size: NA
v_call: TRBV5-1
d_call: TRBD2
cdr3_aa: CASSLASLAGAANEQFF
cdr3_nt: TGCGCCAGCAGCTTGGCTTCCCTAGCGGGGGCGGCAAATGAGCAGTTCTTC

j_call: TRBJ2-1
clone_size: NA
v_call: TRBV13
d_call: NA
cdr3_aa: CASSLRHYNEQFF
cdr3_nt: TGTGCCAGCAGCTTAAGACATTACAATGAGCAGTTCTTC

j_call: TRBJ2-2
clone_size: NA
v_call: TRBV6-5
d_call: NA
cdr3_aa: CASRAGEHTGELFF
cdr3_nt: TGTGCCAGCAGGGCAGGGGAGCACACCGGGGAGCTGTTTTTT

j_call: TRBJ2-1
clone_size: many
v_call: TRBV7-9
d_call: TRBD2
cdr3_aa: CASSLAGTSGYNEQFF
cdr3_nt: TGTGCCAGCAGCTTAGCGGGGACTAGCGGCTACAATGAGCAGTTCTTC

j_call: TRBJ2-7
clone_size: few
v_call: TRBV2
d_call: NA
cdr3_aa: CASSIRETAYEQYF
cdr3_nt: TGTGCCAGCAGTATCAGGGAAACGGCCTACGAGCAGTACTTC

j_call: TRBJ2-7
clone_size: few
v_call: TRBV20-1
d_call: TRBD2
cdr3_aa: CSATGQTSGVYEQYF
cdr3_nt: TGCAGTGCTACGGGCCAGACTAGCGGGGTCTACGAGCAGTACTTC

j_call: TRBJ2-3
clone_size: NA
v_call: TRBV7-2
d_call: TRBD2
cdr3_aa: CASSLKGASGGAGTDTQYF
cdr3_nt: TGTGCCAGCAGCTTAAAAGGGGCGAGCGGGGGGGCCGGCACAGATACGCAGTATTTT

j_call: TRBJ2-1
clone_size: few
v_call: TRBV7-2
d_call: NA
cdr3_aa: CASSLRLDDEQFF
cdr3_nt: TGTGCCAGCAGCTTAAGGCTCGACGATGAGCAGTTCTTC

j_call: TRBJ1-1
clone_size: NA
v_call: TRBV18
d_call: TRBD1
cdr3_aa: CASSSTGDLAFF
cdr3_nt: TGTGCCAGCTCATCGACAGGGGATCTAGCTTTCTTT

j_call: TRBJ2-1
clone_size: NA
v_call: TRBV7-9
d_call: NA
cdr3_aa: CASSSKDWIEQFF
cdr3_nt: TGTGCCAGCAGCTCTAAGGACTGGATTGAGCAGTTCTTC

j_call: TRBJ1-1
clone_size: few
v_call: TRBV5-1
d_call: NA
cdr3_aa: CASSSVGTEAFF
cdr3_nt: TGCGCCAGCAGCTCTGTAGGGACTGAAGCTTTCTTT

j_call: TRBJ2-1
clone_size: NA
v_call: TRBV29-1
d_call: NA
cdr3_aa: CSVEPRDSPFTNEQFF
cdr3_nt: TGCAGCGTTGAACCGAGAGACTCTCCCTTCACCAATGAGCAGTTCTTC

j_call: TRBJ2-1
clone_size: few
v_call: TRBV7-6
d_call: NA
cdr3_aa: CASSLADTGVSNEQFF
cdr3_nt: TGTGCCAGCAGCTTAGCGGACACGGGGGTCTCAAATGAGCAGTTCTTC

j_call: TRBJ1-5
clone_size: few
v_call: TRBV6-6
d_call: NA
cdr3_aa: CASSGYLRNQPQHF
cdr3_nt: TGTGCCAGCAGCGGTTATCTGAGAAATCAGCCCCAGCATTTT

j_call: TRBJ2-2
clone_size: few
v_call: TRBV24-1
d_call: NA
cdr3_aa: CATSHWDNTGELFF
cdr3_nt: TGTGCCACCAGTCACTGGGACAACACCGGGGAGCTGTTTTTT

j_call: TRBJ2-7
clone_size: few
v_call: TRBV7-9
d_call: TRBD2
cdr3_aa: CASSQAAGAEYEQYF
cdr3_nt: TGTGCCAGCAGCCAAGCAGCGGGAGCCGAATACGAGCAGTACTTC

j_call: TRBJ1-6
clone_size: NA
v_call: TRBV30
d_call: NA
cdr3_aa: CAWSVRGRSPLHF
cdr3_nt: TGTGCCTGGAGTGTCAGGGGTCGATCACCCCTCCACTTT

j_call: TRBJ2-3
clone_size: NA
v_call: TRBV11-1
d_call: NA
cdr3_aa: CASSPGISGWDTQYF
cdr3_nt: TGTGCCAGCAGCCCCGGCATTAGCGGCTGGGATACGCAGTATTTT

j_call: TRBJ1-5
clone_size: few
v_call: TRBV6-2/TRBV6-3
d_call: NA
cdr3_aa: CASSWDKGNQPQHF
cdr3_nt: TGTGCCAGCAGTTGGGACAAGGGCAATCAGCCCCAGCATTTT